One sample yielded the 28 T cell receptor beta chains listed below, sequenced in a study of tumor-infiltrating lymphocytes in localized non-small cell lung cancer. Produced via immunoSEQ multiplex PCR; TCRdb's table is partial and in-frame only. This sample carries some 2,500 clones, about 62% of them seen once, and the ten largest clones take about 9.5%. The sequenced sample consisted of uninvolved lung tissue not adjacent to the tumor. The receptors come from a human donor with non-small cell lung cancer.

The V gene is TRBV28, the J gene TRBJ2-5; 7 bases map to TRBD1. This CDR3 is built from 14 residues. CDR1 is MDHEN and CDR2 is SYDVKM in the germline V gene. V lost 5 bases to trimming and J lost 1 base; unmatched junction nucleotides: 4. CDR3 nucleotide sequence: TGTGCCAGCAGTGAGGGGGCGACCCAAGAGACCCAGTACTTC. The encoded protein is CASSEGATQETQYF.

The rearrangement joins TRBV27 to TRBJ1-1; D is perhaps TRBD1 (5 bases). Germline V lookup: CDR1 MNHEY, CDR2 SMNVEV (reference sequence). There are 13 residues in the CDR3. Trimming shortened V by 3 bases and J by 8 bases, and 13 bases separated the two germline ends. The CDR3 loop reads CASSLRGTLEAFF. Written as DNA, the CDR3 is TGTGCCAGCAGTTTGAGGGGAACACTCGAAGCTTTCTTT.

This clone was seen a single time. The genes are TRBV30 and TRBJ1-3, with 7 bases lining up with TRBD1. The CDR3 is 16 amino acids. Trimming removed 3 bases from V and 0 bases from J; junction bases left unmatched: 8. Germline-derived CDR1 and CDR2 are GTSNPN and SVGIG (reference sequence). CDR3 nucleotide sequence: TGTGCCTGGAGATTGACAGGGTCGAACTCTGGAAACACCATATATTTT. Translation gives CAWRLTGSNSGNTIYF.

This clone was observed a few times. This chain links TRBV6-1 with TRBJ2-7, with D perhaps matching TRBD1 or TRBD2 (5 bases each). This CDR3 has 11 amino acids. Deletions cut 2 bases from V and 7 bases from J, with 6 bases between. Per germline, CDR1 MNHNS and CDR2 SASEGT. The CDR3 DNA reads as TGTGCCAGCAGTGAATGGGGGGAGCAGTACTTC. Its protein product is CASSEWGEQYF.

V gene TRBV7-9 combines with J gene TRBJ2-3; no definite D call. CDR1 and CDR2 from the germline V gene are SEHNR and FQNEAQ (reference sequence). Trimming removed 3 bases from V and 4 bases from J, with 11 bases in between. CDR3 length: 14 amino acids. The CDR3 DNA sequence: TGTGCCAGCAGCTTCCCAAATGAGGCAGATACGCAGTATTTT. Protein sequence: CASSFPNEADTQYF.

This sequence joins TRBV25-1 and TRBJ2-5; 8 bases match TRBD2. The CDR3 extends over 14 amino acids. V was pared by 3 bases and J by 7 bases, with 7 bases of the junction left unmatched. Germline CDR1 is MGHDK and CDR2 is SYGVNS. The CDR3 here is CASSDGRGVGTQYF. The DNA of the CDR3 is TGTGCCAGCAGTGACGGGAGGGGAGTCGGGACCCAGTACTTC.

V usage is TRBV7-2 and J usage is TRBJ2-3; D remains ambiguous. V lost 4 bases and J 3 bases, leaving 2 bases between the germline ends. Germline V gene lookup returns CDR1 SGHTA and CDR2 FQGNSA. This CDR3 region has 11 residues. This CDR3 reads CASSYTDTQYF. The CDR3 DNA reads TGTGCCAGCAGCTATACAGATACGCAGTATTTT.

V is TRBV27 and J is TRBJ1-4, with 10 bases matching TRBD1. Germline CDR1 is MNHEY and CDR2 is SMNVEV (reference sequence). The J segment lost 1 base and the V segment lost 5 bases, leaving 10 bases of the junction unmatched. The CDR3 spans 18 residues. In DNA, the CDR3 is TGTGCCAGCAGTCCGGGACAGGGGAGATTTGGAACTAATGAAAAACTGTTTTTT. Its translation: CASSPGQGRFGTNEKLFF. The whole variable domain, remainder taken from reference TRBV27 and TRBJ1-4, is EAQVTQNPRYLITVTGKKLTVTCSQNMNHEYMSWYRQDPGLGLRQIYYSMNVEVTDKGDVPEGYKVSRKEKRNFPLILESPSPNQTSLYFCASSPGQGRFGTNEKLFFGSGTQLSVL.

J is TRBJ2-5 and V is TRBV5-8; the match to TRBD1 covers 7 bases. CDR1 and CDR2 (germline): SGHTS, YDEGEE. The CDR3 is 16 amino acids. With 1 base clipped from V and 2 bases from J, the junction kept 8 bases outside the gene matches. This CDR3 reads CASSLSGRGPQETQYF. The CDR3 nucleotides read TGTGCCAGCAGCTTGTCTGGAAGGGGGCCTCAAGAGACCCAGTACTTC.

The chain links TRBV7-9 to TRBJ1-2; D unresolved. CDR3 length: 15 residues. Trimming left V 5 bases short and J 4 bases short, with 17 bases between. CDR1 is SEHNR and CDR2 is FQNEAQ in the germline V gene (reference sequence). The CDR3 nucleotides read TGTGCCAGCAGCCTTGCGGTGGTAGGCGGCTATGGCTACACCTTC. Its protein product is CASSLAVVGGYGYTF.

The chain is built from TRBV27 and TRBJ2-2; 14 nucleotides match TRBD2. The CDR3 extends over 16 amino acids. V shed 5 bases, J shed 4 bases, and the junction held 3 bases outside the gene matches. CDR1 MNHEY and CDR2 SMNVEV come from the germline V gene (reference sequence). CDR3 DNA: TGTGCCAGCAGTGAAGGACTAGCGGGAGGCACCGGGGAGCTGTTTTTT. It yields the protein CASSEGLAGGTGELFF.

This chain uses TRBV28 with TRBJ2-1; D is unclear. The CDR3 loop spans 12 amino acids. Germline CDR1 and CDR2: MDHEN and SYDVKM. Trimming cost V 8 bases and J 3 bases, with 8 bases left between them. CDR3 loop: CASALVYNEQFF. The CDR3 bases are TGTGCCAGCGCGCTTGTCTACAATGAGCAGTTCTTC.

The chain combines TRBV2 with TRBJ1-5, with TRBD1 matching 8 bases. V lost 4 bases to trimming and J lost 3 bases; unmatched junction nucleotides: 2. CDR1 and CDR2 (germline): SNHLY, FYNNEI. The CDR3 spans 14 residues. The CDR3 spells CASSGGQDNQPQHF. In DNA form, the CDR3 reads TGTGCCAGCAGTGGGGGACAGGACAATCAGCCCCAGCATTTT.

The chain is built from TRBV20-1 and TRBJ2-7, with unresolved D. CDR3 length: 11 amino acids. The V end was cut by 5 bases, the J end by 4 bases, with 9 bases between. CDR1 DFQATT and CDR2 SNEGSKA come from the germline V gene (reference sequence). This chain's CDR3 is CSALVPYEQYF. In nucleotides, the CDR3 is TGCAGTGCTCTCGTGCCTTACGAGCAGTACTTC.

This clone has only a few counts. This rearrangement joins TRBV29-1 to TRBJ1-1; 10 bases map to TRBD1. The germline V gene has CDR1 SQVTM and CDR2 ANQGSEA. The CDR3 spans 13 residues. Trimming cost V 6 bases and J 11 bases; bases outside gene matches: 12. Here the CDR3 reads CSVAEGQGVGAFF. CDR3 coding DNA: TGCAGCGTCGCCGAAGGACAGGGGGTCGGCGCTTTCTTT.

This sequence joins TRBV6-5 and TRBJ2-7; 8 bases line up with TRBD1. The CDR3 consists of 14 residues. Trimming took 7 bases from V and 5 from J; bases not matched to a gene: 10. Germline V gene sequence: CDR1 MNHEY, CDR2 SVGAGI. For the CDR3, the DNA is TGTGCCAGCAATGAAGGCAGGGGGCTAAACGAGCAGTACTTC. This codes for CASNEGRGLNEQYF.

Within the sample, this clone is large. This chain joins TRBV28 and TRBJ2-1; 8 bases are a match to TRBD2. Germline values: CDR1 MDHEN, CDR2 SYDVKM. Unmatched junction bases numbered 10, after V lost 7 bases and J lost 2 bases. This CDR3 has 16 amino acids. The CDR3 loop is CASNPTLGLAYNEQFF. CDR3 sequence (DNA): TGTGCCAGCAACCCCACCTTGGGACTAGCCTACAATGAGCAGTTCTTC.

In its sample, this clone ranks as large. This chain uses TRBV4-2 with TRBJ2-3, with 11 bases fitting TRBD2. J was trimmed by 3 bases and V by 1 base; bases with no gene match: 6. This CDR3 contains 17 residues. Germline V gives CDR1 LGHNA, CDR2 YNFKEQ. CDR3 residues: CASSQVVAGGPTDTQYF. The CDR3 DNA reads TGTGCCAGCAGCCAAGTCGTAGCGGGAGGGCCAACAGATACGCAGTATTTT.

The chain couples TRBV6-5 to TRBJ2-5; TRBD1 or TRBD2 may be the D gene (6 bases each). The CDR3 has 15 amino acids. The germline V and J ends were trimmed by 0 bases and 4 bases, with 12 bases remaining between them. CDR1 and CDR2 (germline): MNHEY, SVGAGI. The CDR3 reads CASSYSGGGGETQYF. The CDR3 DNA reads as TGTGCCAGCAGTTACTCAGGGGGAGGAGGAGAGACCCAGTACTTC.

This clone was recorded only once. The rearrangement joins TRBV7-2 to TRBJ2-1, with 7 positions matching TRBD2. Germline loops: CDR1 SGHTA, CDR2 FQGNSA. The V gene end was trimmed by 4 bases and the J gene end by 7 bases; junction bases not matched to a gene: 4. The CDR3 extends over 13 amino acids. In DNA, the CDR3 is TGTGCCAGCAGCTCGTTCGGGAGGAATGAGCAGTTCTTC. This sequence encodes CASSSFGRNEQFF.

The chain combines TRBV7-3 with TRBJ2-2; possible D gene TRBD2, 7 bases. With 2 bases removed from V and 1 base from J, the gap between germline ends came to 17 bases. Looked up from germline, CDR1 is SGHTA and CDR2 is FQGTGA. This CDR3 spans 18 amino acids. In DNA form, the CDR3 reads TGTGCCAGCAGCTTACGTGGCGGGGGCATAGGGAACACCGGGGAGCTGTTTTTT. This codes for CASSLRGGGIGNTGELFF.

The CDR3 DNA is TGCAGTGCTCCCCGAGCGGAGCAGTTCTTC. This codes for CSAPRAEQFF. The rearrangement links TRBV20-1 to TRBJ2-1; D uncertain. Germline V gene data show CDR1 as DFQATT and CDR2 as SNEGSKA (reference sequence). Trimming left V 5 bases short and J 10 bases short, with 9 bases between. CDR3 length equals 10 residues.

This clone was seen more than once but under ten times. The V call is TRBV2, the J call TRBJ1-5; the match to TRBD1 covers 8 bases. This CDR3 contains 15 residues. In germline, CDR1 is SNHLY, CDR2 FYNNEI. Losses at the gene ends were 5 bases for V and 3 bases for J; bases not matched to a gene: 6. The CDR3 reads CASSKQGAVNQPQHF. DNA for the CDR3: TGTGCCAGCAGTAAGCAGGGGGCGGTCAATCAGCCCCAGCATTTT.

Only a few counts were recorded for this clone. V gene TRBV30 combines with J gene TRBJ1-1; D is perhaps TRBD1 (5 bases). This CDR3 has 12 residues. Trimming removed 7 bases from V and 7 bases from J, with 16 bases in between. Germline CDR1 is GTSNPN and CDR2 is SVGIG (reference sequence). CDR3 nucleotide sequence: TGTGCCTTGTCTAAGGGTGGGGGTGAAGCTTTCTTT. Amino acids: CALSKGGGEAFF.

There are a few counts of this clone. The chain combines TRBV30 with TRBJ2-7; D gene uncertain. The CDR3 runs to 11 residues. V lost 7 bases and J lost 2, with 9 bases in between. Looked up from germline, CDR1 is GTSNPN and CDR2 is SVGIG (reference sequence). CDR3 nucleotides: TGTGCCTCTCAGTATACCTACGAGCAGTACTTC. It specifies CASQYTYEQYF.

This clone occurred a few times. V usage is TRBV29-1 and J usage is TRBJ2-1; a possible D gene is TRBD2 (6 bases). The germline gives CDR1 SQVTM, CDR2 ANQGSEA. CDR3 length equals 14 residues. The CDR3 nucleotides read TGCAGTACGCTAGGGGACTTTCTCTCCGATGAGCAGTTCTTC. The encoded protein is CSTLGDFLSDEQFF.

This clone ranks as large (0.1 to 1%). In DNA form, the CDR3 reads TGCAGTGCTAGATCCACGGAAGCTTTCTTT. This sequence encodes CSARSTEAFF. The chain combines TRBV20-1 with TRBJ1-1; D gene uncertain. This CDR3 has 10 residues. The V gene's germline CDR1 is DFQATT and CDR2 SNEGSKA (reference sequence). Trimming cost V 2 bases and J 8 bases, with 6 bases left between them.

This chain joins TRBV9 and TRBJ1-5; no clear D gene. The CDR3 is 13 residues long. Trimming cost V 0 bases and J 5 bases, with 6 bases left between them. In germline, CDR1 is SGDLS, CDR2 YYNGEE. The CDR3 DNA reads TGTGCCAGCAGCGTAGGTTCTTATCAGCCCCAGCATTTT. Translating gives CASSVGSYQPQHF. The whole variable domain, remainder taken from reference TRBV9 and TRBJ1-5, is DSGVTQTPKHLITATGQRVTLRCSPRSGDLSVYWYQQSLDQGLQFLIQYYNGEERAKGNILERFSAQQFPDLHSELNLSSLELGDSALYFCASSVGSYQPQHFGDGTRLSIL.